This paragraph reports one T cell receptor (beta chain). Its specificity is not known. The data originate from a study of OX40 agonist ivuxolimab in advanced cancers. The study's findings and limits: Low normalized T-cell clonal expansion was also seen in some nonresponders.

Repertoires were generated with immunoSEQ multiplex PCR, while TCRdb's copy carries only in-frame clones and drops some. Of tens of thousands of clones listed, around 83% are singletons. The CDR3 sequence is 15 residues long. Trimming pared 1 base from V and 2 bases from J, leaving 12 bases between. Germline CDR1 and CDR2: SGHVS and FNYEAQ. This receptor was obtained from an adult with an advanced solid tumor such as melanoma, head and neck, liver or kidney cancer. The genes are TRBV7-6 and TRBJ2-7; D unresolved. The sample consisted of CD4+ or CD8+ T cells sorted from blood, taken in a trial of the OX40 agonist ivuxolimab. The CDR3 DNA follows: TGTGCCAGCAGCTTAGAAGATGGATACACCTACGAGCAGTACTTC. Translation gives CASSLEDGYTYEQYF.